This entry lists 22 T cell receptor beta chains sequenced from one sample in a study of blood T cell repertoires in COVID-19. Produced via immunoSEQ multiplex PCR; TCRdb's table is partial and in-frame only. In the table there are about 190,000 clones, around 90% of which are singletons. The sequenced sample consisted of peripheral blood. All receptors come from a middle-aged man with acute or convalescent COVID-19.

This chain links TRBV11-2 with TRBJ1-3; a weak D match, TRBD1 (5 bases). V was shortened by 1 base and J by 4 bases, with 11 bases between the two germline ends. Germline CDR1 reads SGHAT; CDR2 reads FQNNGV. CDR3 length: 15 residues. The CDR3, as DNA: TGTGCCAGCAGCTTAGCCCTGGGGCAAGGAAACACCATATATTTT. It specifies CASSLALGQGNTIYF.

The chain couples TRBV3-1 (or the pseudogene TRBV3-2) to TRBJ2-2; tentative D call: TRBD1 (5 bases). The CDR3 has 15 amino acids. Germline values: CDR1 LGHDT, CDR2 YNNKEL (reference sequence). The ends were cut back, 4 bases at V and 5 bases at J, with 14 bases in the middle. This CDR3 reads CASSRQRPRTGELFF. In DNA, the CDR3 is TGTGCCAGCAGCCGACAGCGCCCTAGGACCGGGGAGCTGTTTTTT.

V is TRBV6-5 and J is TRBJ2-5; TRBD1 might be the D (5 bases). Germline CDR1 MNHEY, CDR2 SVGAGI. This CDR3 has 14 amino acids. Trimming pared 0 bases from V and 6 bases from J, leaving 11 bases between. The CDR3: CASSYSGALKTQYF. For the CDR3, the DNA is TGTGCCAGCAGTTACTCTGGGGCTCTGAAGACCCAGTACTTC.

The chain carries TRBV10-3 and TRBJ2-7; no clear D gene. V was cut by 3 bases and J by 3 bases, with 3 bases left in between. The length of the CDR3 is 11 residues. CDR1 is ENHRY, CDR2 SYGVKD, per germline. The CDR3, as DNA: TGTGCCATCAGTGACGGCTACGAGCAGTACTTC. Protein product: CAISDGYEQYF.

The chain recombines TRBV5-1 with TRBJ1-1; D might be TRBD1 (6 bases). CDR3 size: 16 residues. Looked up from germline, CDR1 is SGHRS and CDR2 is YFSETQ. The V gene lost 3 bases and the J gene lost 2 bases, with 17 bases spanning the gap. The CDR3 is CASSSKDGQINTEAFF. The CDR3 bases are TGCGCCAGCAGCTCAAAGGACGGACAGATAAACACTGAAGCTTTCTTT.

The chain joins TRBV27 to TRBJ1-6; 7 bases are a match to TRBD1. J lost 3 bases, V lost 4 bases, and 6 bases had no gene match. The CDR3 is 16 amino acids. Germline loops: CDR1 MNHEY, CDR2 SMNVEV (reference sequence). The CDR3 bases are TGTGCCAGCAGTTGGGCCGACAGGGACTATAATTCACCCCTCCACTTT. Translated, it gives CASSWADRDYNSPLHF.

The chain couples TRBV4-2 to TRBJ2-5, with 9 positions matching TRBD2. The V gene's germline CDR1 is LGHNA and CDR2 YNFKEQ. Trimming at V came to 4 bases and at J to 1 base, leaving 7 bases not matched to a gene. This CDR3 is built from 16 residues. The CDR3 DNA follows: TGTGCCAGCAGCCCGAGATTAGCGGGGGCCCAAGAGACCCAGTACTTC. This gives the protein CASSPRLAGAQETQYF.

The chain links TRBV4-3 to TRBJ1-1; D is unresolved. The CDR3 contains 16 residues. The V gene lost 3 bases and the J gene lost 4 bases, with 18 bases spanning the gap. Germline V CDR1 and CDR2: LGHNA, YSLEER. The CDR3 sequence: CASSHEGPGWGTEAFF. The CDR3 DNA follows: TGCGCCAGCAGCCACGAAGGACCGGGATGGGGCACTGAAGCTTTCTTT.

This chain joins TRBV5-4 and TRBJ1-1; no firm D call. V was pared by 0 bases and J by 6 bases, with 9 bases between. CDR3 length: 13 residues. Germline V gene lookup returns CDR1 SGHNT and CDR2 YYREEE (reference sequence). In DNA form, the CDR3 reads TGTGCCAGCAGCTTGGCCGCCGGGGCTGAAGCTTTCTTT. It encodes CASSLAAGAEAFF.

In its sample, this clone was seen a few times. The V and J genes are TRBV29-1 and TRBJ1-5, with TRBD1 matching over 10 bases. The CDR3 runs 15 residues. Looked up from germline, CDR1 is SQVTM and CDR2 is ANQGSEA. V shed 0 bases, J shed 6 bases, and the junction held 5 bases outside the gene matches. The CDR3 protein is CSVEEGTGVGQPQHF. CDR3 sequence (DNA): TGCAGCGTTGAAGAAGGGACAGGGGTGGGTCAGCCCCAGCATTTT.

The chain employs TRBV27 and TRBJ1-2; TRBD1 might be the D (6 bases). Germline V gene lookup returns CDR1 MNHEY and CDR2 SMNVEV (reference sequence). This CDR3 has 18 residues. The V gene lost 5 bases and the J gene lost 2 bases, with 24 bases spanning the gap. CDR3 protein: CASSPMTGARLPNYGYTF. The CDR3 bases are TGTGCCAGCAGTCCCATGACAGGAGCTCGCTTGCCGAACTATGGCTACACCTTC.

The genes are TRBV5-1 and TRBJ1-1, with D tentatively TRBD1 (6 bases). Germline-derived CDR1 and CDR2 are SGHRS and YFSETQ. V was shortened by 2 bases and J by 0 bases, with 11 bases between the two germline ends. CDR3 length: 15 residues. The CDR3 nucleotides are TGCGCCAGCAGCTTTGACAGGCCCCTGAACACTGAAGCTTTCTTT. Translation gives CASSFDRPLNTEAFF.

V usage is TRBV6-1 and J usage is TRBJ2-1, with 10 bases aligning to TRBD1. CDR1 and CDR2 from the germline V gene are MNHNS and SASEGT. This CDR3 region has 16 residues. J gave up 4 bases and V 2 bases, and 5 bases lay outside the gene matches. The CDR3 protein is CASSEPLDRGYNEQFF. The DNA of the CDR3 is TGTGCCAGCAGTGAACCCTTGGACAGGGGGTACAATGAGCAGTTCTTC.

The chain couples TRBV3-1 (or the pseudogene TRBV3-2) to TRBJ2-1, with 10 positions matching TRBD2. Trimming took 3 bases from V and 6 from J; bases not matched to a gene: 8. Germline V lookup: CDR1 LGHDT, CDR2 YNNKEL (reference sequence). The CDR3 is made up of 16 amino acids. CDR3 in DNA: TGTGCCAGCAGCCAGGCCAGCGGGGGGGCCTTCAATGAGCAGTTCTTC. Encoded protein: CASSQASGGAFNEQFF.

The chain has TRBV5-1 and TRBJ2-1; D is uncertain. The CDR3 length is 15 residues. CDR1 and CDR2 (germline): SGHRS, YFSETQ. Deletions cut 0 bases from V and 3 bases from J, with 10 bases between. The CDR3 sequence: CASSLAAPLYNEQFF. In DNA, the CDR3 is TGCGCCAGCAGCTTGGCCGCGCCGCTCTACAATGAGCAGTTCTTC.

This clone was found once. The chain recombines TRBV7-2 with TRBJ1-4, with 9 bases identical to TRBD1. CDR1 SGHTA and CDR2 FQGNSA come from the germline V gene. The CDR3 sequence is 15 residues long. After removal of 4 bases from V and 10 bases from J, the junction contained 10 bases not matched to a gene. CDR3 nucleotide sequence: TGTGCCAGCAGCTCCCGACAGGGGGATAGCGCAAAACTGTTTTTT. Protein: CASSSRQGDSAKLFF.

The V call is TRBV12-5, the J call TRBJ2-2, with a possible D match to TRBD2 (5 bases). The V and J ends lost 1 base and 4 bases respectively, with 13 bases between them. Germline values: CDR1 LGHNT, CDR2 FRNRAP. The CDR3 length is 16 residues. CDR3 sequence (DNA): TGTGCTAGTGGTTTGGGGGCCGGGATCGGCACCGGGGAGCTGTTTTTT. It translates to CASGLGAGIGTGELFF.

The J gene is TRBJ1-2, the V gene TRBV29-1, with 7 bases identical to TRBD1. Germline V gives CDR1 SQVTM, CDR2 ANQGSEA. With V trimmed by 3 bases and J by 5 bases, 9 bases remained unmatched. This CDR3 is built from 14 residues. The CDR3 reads CSVEVAGGQYGYTF. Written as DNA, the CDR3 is TGCAGCGTTGAGGTGGCTGGGGGACAGTATGGCTACACCTTC.

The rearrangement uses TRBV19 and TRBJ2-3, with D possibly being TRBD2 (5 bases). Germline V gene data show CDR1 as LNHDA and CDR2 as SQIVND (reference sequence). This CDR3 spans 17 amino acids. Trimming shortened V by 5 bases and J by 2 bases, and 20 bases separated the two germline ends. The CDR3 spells CASSLSFRGAYTDTQYF. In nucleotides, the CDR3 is TGTGCCAGTAGTCTCTCCTTTCGGGGAGCATACACAGATACGCAGTATTTT.

CDR3 residues: CASSLAGRGSYNEQFF. As DNA, the CDR3 is TGCGCCAGCAGCTTGGCCGGCAGGGGCTCCTACAATGAGCAGTTCTTC. This chain connects TRBV5-1 to TRBJ2-1, with D possibly matching TRBD1 (6 bases). The germline V gene has CDR1 SGHRS and CDR2 YFSETQ. V was clipped by 0 bases and J by 0 bases, with 10 bases between them. The CDR3 is made up of 16 amino acids.

This CDR3 reads CASSQDPGQGANVLTF. The CDR3 nucleotides are TGCGCCAGCAGCCAAGATCCAGGGCAGGGGGCCAACGTCCTGACTTTC. This chain uses TRBV4-1 with TRBJ2-6; TRBD1 might be the D (5 bases). Trimming took 0 bases from V and 4 from J, leaving 10 bases between them. CDR1 MGHRA and CDR2 YSYEKL come from the germline V gene. The CDR3 loop spans 16 amino acids.

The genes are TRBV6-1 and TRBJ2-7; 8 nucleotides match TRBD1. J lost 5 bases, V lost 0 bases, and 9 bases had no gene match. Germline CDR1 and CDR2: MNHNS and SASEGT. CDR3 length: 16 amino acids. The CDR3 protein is CASSEARTGGFNEQYF. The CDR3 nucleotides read TGTGCCAGCAGTGAAGCGCGAACAGGGGGTTTTAACGAGCAGTACTTC.